The 9 T cell receptor beta chains listed next were all sequenced from one sample in a study of T cells in Graves' hyperthyroidism and ophthalmopathy. Amplification of TCR beta CDR3 regions used RNA as the template. HTBI primers drove first-round RT-PCR of the TCR CDR3. TCRdb reprocessed the multiplex PCR reads with MiXCR, giving one entry per CDR3 protein. Seen here are over 500,000 distinct CDR3 sequences, about a sixth observed once, and the top ten hold 15% to 20%. The specimen was blood. The source of these receptors is a woman between 18 and 30 years old with Graves' ophthalmopathy.

A few counts support this clonotype. This rearrangement joins TRBV6-1 to TRBJ2-1, with 13 bases aligning to TRBD2. V lost 3 bases, J lost 5 bases, and 4 bases stayed unmatched. The CDR3 runs to 16 residues. Germline loops: CDR1 MNHNS, CDR2 SASEGT. The CDR3, as DNA: TGTGCCAGCAGTGATGGGGGGACTAGCGGGAACAATGAGCAGTTCTTC. This translates into CASSDGGTSGNNEQFF.

This clonotype appeared a few times. The rearrangement joins TRBV10-1 to TRBJ2-1; tentative D call: TRBD2 (6 bases). The ends were cut back, 5 bases at V and 9 bases at J, with 17 bases in the middle. In germline, CDR1 is WNHNN, CDR2 SYGVQD (reference sequence). The CDR3 runs to 14 residues. CDR3 nucleotide sequence: TGCGCCAGCAGTCTAAAACGGGCCGGGGGTGAGCAGTTCTTC. Its translation is CASSLKRAGGEQFF.

This clonotype has a handful of counts. The gene calls are TRBV4-1 and TRBJ1-6, with D perhaps TRBD1 (5 bases). From germline, CDR1 is MGHRA and CDR2 YSYEKL. The V end was cut by 0 bases, the J end by 10 bases, with 10 bases between. The CDR3 length is 14 residues. The CDR3 DNA follows: TGCGCCAGCAGCCAAGATCCAGGGATGTCACCCCTCCACTTT. Its protein product is CASSQDPGMSPLHF.

This clonotype has ten or more counts. The J gene is TRBJ2-7, the V gene TRBV6-1; 9 bases are shared with TRBD2. The ends lost 8 bases at V and 2 bases at J; junction bases unmatched: 7. From germline, CDR1 is MNHNS and CDR2 SASEGT. This CDR3 region has 14 residues. The CDR3 region is CASEAGGHTYEQYF. For the CDR3, the DNA is TGTGCCAGCGAAGCGGGGGGTCACACCTACGAGCAGTACTTC.

The rearrangement uses TRBV5-8 and TRBJ1-1; D is ambiguous. The CDR3 has 13 amino acids. Germline assignment: CDR1 SGHTS and CDR2 YDEGEE. V shed 0 bases and J shed 2 bases, with 5 bases lying between them. The CDR3 DNA follows: TGTGCCAGCAGCTTGGAGTATAACACTGAAGCTTTCTTT. It codes for CASSLEYNTEAFF.

This clonotype showed up many times. The gene calls are TRBV3-1 and TRBJ2-7; 9 bases fit TRBD1. The CDR3 covers 15 residues. The V gene's germline CDR1 is LGHDT and CDR2 YNNKEL (reference sequence). The V gene end was trimmed by 0 bases and the J gene end by 4 bases; junction bases not matched to a gene: 4. CDR3 DNA: TGTGCCAGCAGCCAAGAAAACAGGGGGCCATACGAGCAGTACTTC. Protein: CASSQENRGPYEQYF.

This clonotype was picked up many times. The V call is TRBV7-2, the J call TRBJ2-1, with unresolved D. The V end was cut by 5 bases, the J end by 7 bases, with 12 bases between. CDR1 and CDR2 (germline): SGHTA, FQGNSA. The CDR3 has 13 amino acids. DNA for the CDR3: TGTGCCAGCAGCCCCCGTTCGCAGAATGAGCAGTTCTTC. Its translation is CASSPRSQNEQFF. The complete variable domain, with remaining parts taken from reference TRBV7-2 and TRBJ2-1, reads GAGVSQSPSNKVTEKGKDVELRCDPISGHTALYWYRQSLGQGLEFLIYFQGNSAPDKSGLPSDRFSAERTGGSVSTLTIQRTQQEDSAVYLCASSPRSQNEQFFGPGTRLTVL.

The sample holds many counts of this clonotype. V gene TRBV30 combines with J gene TRBJ2-1; 11 nucleotides agree with TRBD2. V lost 4 bases, J lost 4 bases, and 3 bases stayed unmatched. The CDR3 is 14 amino acids. Germline CDR1 is GTSNPN and CDR2 is SVGIG (reference sequence). CDR3 DNA sequence: TGTGCCTGGATTAGCGGGGGGGCATACAATGAGCAGTTCTTC. Its translation is CAWISGGAYNEQFF.

This clonotype was counted a few times. The chain is built from TRBV9 and TRBJ1-3; maybe TRBD1 (6 bases). V was pared by 3 bases and J by 0 bases, with 13 bases between. CDR3 length equals 16 residues. Germline lookup yields CDR1 SGDLS and CDR2 YYNGEE. The CDR3 nucleotides are TGTGCCAGCAGCGCCCCGGACAGATTCTCTGGAAACACCATATATTTT. Translated: CASSAPDRFSGNTIYF.